The 32 T cell receptor beta chains below were found in one sample sequenced in a study of persistence of HIV-infected CD4 T cells (dated by TCRdb to between 2020 and 2021). Explained via the paper, the treatment or condition label denotes: suppressive antiretroviral therapy. Cells were stimulated with lysates of CMV-infected fibroblasts at 9 to 10 ug/mL. Nonresponding CD40L-negative CD69-negative CD45RO-high memory CD4+ T cells were sorted as memory populations depleted of antigen-responding cells. The immunoSEQ hsTCRB assay version 4, run in survey mode, was used to sequence TCRbeta repertoires from genomic DNA. TCRdb stores this immuneACCESS table with in-frame sequences only. Part of the clones is absent; in the studies checked, under half of the shortfall reflects unresolved V genes, and no reason is known for the rest. The sample data list some 28,000 clones, and around 80% of these were observed just once. The ten largest clones capture roughly 4.5% of the sample.

No antigen is known for these receptors. Material: CD4+ T cells sorted from PBMCs after approximately 19-hour stimulation, obtained from a patient who received antiretroviral therapy. The intended sense of this specimen's cell subset or site label: CD40L-CD69- CD45RO-high memory CD4 T cells not responding to CMV lysate. These receptors were obtained from an adult man with HIV who was CMV-seropositive.

This clone was seen a handful of times. The genes are TRBV7-9 and TRBJ1-6; D is perhaps TRBD1 (6 bases). The CDR3 runs to 15 residues. Germline CDR1 SEHNR, CDR2 FQNEAQ (reference sequence). The V end lost 6 bases, the J end lost 3 bases, and 12 bases lay between the germline ends. The CDR3 loop is CASSPGQGYNSPLHF. As DNA, the CDR3 is TGTGCCAGCAGTCCGGGACAAGGCTATAATTCACCCCTCCACTTT.

V usage is TRBV2 and J usage is TRBJ1-4; 7 bases match TRBD1. The CDR3 runs to 16 residues. V lost 6 bases and J lost 0; bases outside the gene matches: 7. Germline CDR1 SNHLY, CDR2 FYNNEI. The CDR3 sequence is CASRLRDSSTNEKLFF. The CDR3 coding sequence is TGTGCCAGCAGATTAAGGGACAGCTCAACTAATGAAAAACTGTTTTTT.

About this clone: An end of the junction does not agree with germline; a read error may underlie this. The chain carries TRBV7-3 and TRBJ2-7, with D uncertain. The V gene's germline CDR1 is SGHTA and CDR2 FQGTGA. CDR3 size: 13 residues. This CDR3 reads CASSPDGSYEQYF. CDR3 DNA sequence: TGTGCCAGCAGCCCGGACGGATCCTACGAACAGTACTTC.

The V call is TRBV27, the J call TRBJ2-7, with 7 bases aligning to TRBD1. Trimming took 3 bases from V and 1 from J; bases not matched to a gene: 3. The CDR3 covers 14 residues. Per the germline V gene, CDR1 is MNHEY and CDR2 is SMNVEV (reference sequence). The chain's CDR3 is CASSLMGQSYEQYF. The CDR3 nucleotides are TGTGCCAGCAGTTTGATGGGACAGTCCTACGAGCAGTACTTC.

This clone has just one count. This sequence joins TRBV7-3 and TRBJ2-2; 13 bases are shared with TRBD2. With V trimmed by 3 bases and J by 5 bases, 3 bases remained unmatched. CDR1 SGHTA and CDR2 FQGTGA come from the germline V gene. This CDR3 spans 16 amino acids. The CDR3 coding sequence is TGTGCCAGCAGCTTCGGACTAGCGGGAGCAACCGGGGAGCTGTTTTTT. It is translated as CASSFGLAGATGELFF.

The V and J genes are TRBV19 and TRBJ1-4, with D possibly TRBD1 on 6 matching bases. Germline lookup yields CDR1 LNHDA and CDR2 SQIVND (reference sequence). V was cut by 6 bases and J by 0 bases, with 11 bases left in between. This CDR3 is built from 15 residues. The CDR3 coding sequence is TGTGCCAGTAGGAGGGGGGATGCAACTAATGAAAAACTGTTTTTT. Its translation is CASRRGDATNEKLFF.

The V call is TRBV7-2, the J call TRBJ2-3; 9 bases are a match to TRBD2. Germline lookup yields CDR1 SGHTA and CDR2 FQGNSA. The V gene end was trimmed by 4 bases and the J gene end by 7 bases; junction bases not matched to a gene: 9. This CDR3 is 15 amino acids long. CDR3 nucleotides: TGTGCCAGCAGCTCCGCCGCGGGGGGGCAATATACGCAGTATTTT. It specifies CASSSAAGGQYTQYF. Variable domain in full (rest from reference TRBV7-2 and TRBJ2-3): GAGVSQSPSNKVTEKGKDVELRCDPISGHTALYWYRQSLGQGLEFLIYFQGNSAPDKSGLPSDRFSAERTGGSVSTLTIQRTQQEDSAVYLCASSSAAGGQYTQYFGPGTRLTVL.

This rearrangement joins TRBV7-2 to TRBJ2-3; 8 nucleotides align to TRBD1. The germline CDR1 and CDR2 sequences are SGHTA and FQGNSA. J was trimmed by 3 bases and V by 2 bases; bases with no gene match: 7. This CDR3 spans 16 amino acids. The CDR3 region is CASSLRDRLGTDTQYF. The DNA of the CDR3 is TGTGCCAGCAGCTTAAGGGACAGGCTAGGGACAGATACGCAGTATTTT.

There are a few counts of this clone. This chain uses TRBV27 with TRBJ1-1, with D perhaps TRBD1 (5 bases). The CDR3 length is 13 residues. The germline V gene encodes CDR1 MNHEY and CDR2 SMNVEV (reference sequence). Trimming left V 7 bases short and J 0 bases short, with 9 bases between. CDR3 in DNA: TGTGCCAGCAAAGGGGTCTTGAACACTGAAGCTTTCTTT. Protein sequence: CASKGVLNTEAFF.

The chain joins TRBV5-4 to TRBJ2-1; D could derive from TRBD1 or TRBD2 (6 bases each). CDR3 size: 15 residues. Per the germline V gene, CDR1 is SGHNT and CDR2 is YYREEE (reference sequence). V was shortened by 6 bases and J by 5 bases, with 18 bases between the two germline ends. The CDR3 sequence: CASTPPWGANNEQFF. The CDR3 coding sequence is TGTGCCAGCACCCCTCCCTGGGGGGCCAACAATGAGCAGTTCTTC.

The rearrangement uses TRBV2 and TRBJ2-7; D uncertain. V gave up 5 bases and J gave up 7 bases, with 18 bases separating them. In germline, CDR1 is SNHLY, CDR2 FYNNEI. This CDR3 has 14 amino acids. This chain's CDR3 is CASSIRTSRPEQYF. CDR3 DNA sequence: TGTGCCAGCAGTATACGGACCTCCCGGCCGGAGCAGTACTTC.

The chain combines TRBV19 with TRBJ1-5; a possible D gene is TRBD1 (6 bases). Germline CDR1 reads LNHDA; CDR2 reads SQIVND (reference sequence). The CDR3 loop spans 16 amino acids. Deletions cut 6 bases from V and 0 bases from J, with 15 bases between. In nucleotides, the CDR3 is TGTGCCAGTAGCTCTCAAGGGGGTAATAGCAATCAGCCCCAGCATTTT. Its protein product is CASSSQGGNSNQPQHF.

The CDR3 coding sequence is TGTGCCAGCAGGCAGACGGAGGGGGAAAACATTCAGTACTTC. It translates to CASRQTEGENIQYF. This chain links TRBV2 with TRBJ2-4; D may match TRBD1 or TRBD2 (6 bases each). Germline values: CDR1 SNHLY, CDR2 FYNNEI. The CDR3 covers 14 residues. Trimming cost V 6 bases and J 5 bases, with 14 bases left between them.

J is TRBJ2-7 and V is TRBV28; 11 bases agree with TRBD2. The CDR3 covers 15 residues. Germline V CDR1 and CDR2: MDHEN, SYDVKM. J was trimmed by 3 bases and V by 1 base; bases with no gene match: 2. The CDR3 loop reads CASSLYGTSGYEQYF. The CDR3 nucleotides read TGTGCCAGCAGTTTATATGGGACTAGCGGCTACGAGCAGTACTTC. Filled out from reference TRBV28 and TRBJ2-7, the complete variable domain reads DVKVTQSSRYLVKRTGEKVFLECVQDMDHENMFWYRQDPGLGLRLIYFSYDVKMKEKGDIPEGYSVSREKKERFSLILESASTNQTSMYLCASSLYGTSGYEQYFGPGTRLTVT.

This clone is medium-sized within its sample. The rearrangement joins TRBV2 to TRBJ1-3, with TRBD1 matching 8 bases. This CDR3 is built from 16 residues. Germline CDR1 reads SNHLY; CDR2 reads FYNNEI. J was trimmed by 1 base and V by 3 bases; bases with no gene match: 5. CDR3 sequence reads: CASSELRDRSGNTIYF. CDR3 DNA sequence: TGTGCCAGCAGTGAGCTGAGGGACAGGTCTGGAAACACCATATATTTT.

The chain combines TRBV21-1 with TRBJ1-5. TRBV21-1 is a known pseudogene. The CDR3 is 15 residues long. This chain's CDR3 is CASSKLRDGNQPQHF. For the CDR3, the DNA is TGTGCCAGCAGCAAACTTCGTGATGGCAATCAGCCCCAGCATTTT.

The chain couples TRBV5-1 to TRBJ2-3; D gene unclear. This CDR3 has 14 residues. From germline, CDR1 is SGHRS and CDR2 YFSETQ. The ends were cut back, 2 bases at V and 4 bases at J, with 11 bases in the middle. CDR3 nucleotide sequence: TGCGCCAGCAGCTTCACCCCCCGGTCAGATACGCAGTATTTT. Amino acid sequence: CASSFTPRSDTQYF.

This chain links TRBV2 with TRBJ1-2; 7 bases match TRBD1. Trimming removed 8 bases from V and 4 bases from J; junction bases left unmatched: 4. CDR3 size: 12 residues. Germline-derived CDR1 and CDR2 are SNHLY and FYNNEI. The CDR3 sequence: CASRDSPYGYTF. The CDR3 region has the DNA TGTGCCAGCCGGGACAGCCCCTATGGCTACACCTTC.

V usage is TRBV4-1 and J usage is TRBJ1-6, with D maybe TRBD1 (6 bases). This CDR3 has 13 residues. Between the trimmed V and J ends, which lost 6 bases and 8 bases, there was a span of 11 bases. Germline assignment: CDR1 MGHRA and CDR2 YSYEKL. The CDR3 DNA follows: TGCGCCAGCAGAGAGGGGGGTGATTCACCCCTCCACTTT. Its protein is CASREGGDSPLHF.

The J gene is TRBJ1-5, the V gene TRBV6-5; TRBD1 is a possible D gene (5 bases). This CDR3 comprises 14 residues. The V gene's germline CDR1 is MNHEY and CDR2 SVGAGI. The V gene lost 2 bases and the J gene lost 3 bases, with 8 bases spanning the gap. CDR3 region: CASSYAQANQPQHF. CDR3 in DNA: TGTGCCAGCAGTTACGCACAGGCCAATCAGCCCCAGCATTTT.

V is TRBV27 and J is TRBJ2-5; 12 bases map to TRBD2. This CDR3 comprises 13 residues. Germline CDR1 MNHEY, CDR2 SMNVEV (reference sequence). J gave up 5 bases and V 6 bases, and 1 base lay outside the gene matches. CDR3 loop: CASRTSGGETQYF. DNA for the CDR3: TGTGCCAGCAGAACTAGCGGGGGGGAGACCCAGTACTTC.

The table lists this clone with a few counts. V gene TRBV7-2 combines with J gene TRBJ1-1; D gene uncertain. V dropped 2 bases and J dropped 5 bases, with 12 bases sitting between them. There are 14 residues in the CDR3. Germline V gives CDR1 SGHTA, CDR2 FQGNSA. The CDR3 bases are TGTGCCAGCAGCTTAAATCGCCCTCCGACTGAAGCTTTCTTT. Protein: CASSLNRPPTEAFF. Filled out from reference TRBV7-2 and TRBJ1-1, the complete variable domain reads GAGVSQSPSNKVTEKGKDVELRCDPISGHTALYWYRQSLGQGLEFLIYFQGNSAPDKSGLPSDRFSAERTGGSVSTLTIQRTQQEDSAVYLCASSLNRPPTEAFFGQGTRLTVV.

The chain couples TRBV5-1 to TRBJ1-1; tentative D call: TRBD1 (5 bases). Trimming removed 4 bases from V and 4 bases from J, with 14 bases in between. This CDR3 spans 14 amino acids. Germline V CDR1 and CDR2: SGHRS, YFSETQ. CDR3 nucleotide sequence: TGCGCCAGCAGCCCGCAGACAGAACTCACTGAAGCTTTCTTT. Translation: CASSPQTELTEAFF.

This chain connects TRBV7-3 to TRBJ2-3; D not certain. The CDR3 spans 14 residues. Germline CDR1 and CDR2: SGHTA and FQGTGA. The ends were cut back, 7 bases at V and 1 base at J, with 12 bases in the middle. CDR3 in DNA: TGTGCCAGCACCCCCGGTGGCCGCACAGATACGCAGTATTTT. As protein: CASTPGGRTDTQYF.

The chain carries TRBV12-5 and TRBJ1-5; 7 bases agree with TRBD1. Germline CDR1 reads LGHNT; CDR2 reads FRNRAP. The V and J ends lost 2 bases and 10 bases, in that order; junction bases with no gene match: 8. The CDR3 is 14 residues long. The CDR3 loop is CASGLSDRENPQHF. The CDR3 DNA follows: TGTGCTAGTGGTTTGAGTGACAGGGAGAATCCCCAGCATTTT.

This clone was found once. The V and J genes are TRBV5-1 and TRBJ1-1; 11 bases agree with TRBD1. J lost 12 bases, V lost 0 bases, and 7 bases had no gene match. Germline V CDR1 and CDR2: SGHRS, YFSETQ. The CDR3 spans 14 residues. The DNA of the CDR3 is TGCGCCAGCAGCTTGGGCCAGGACAGGGGGCGACCTTTCTTT. Translated: CASSLGQDRGRPFF.

This chain joins TRBV18 and TRBJ2-7; weak D call: TRBD1 (6 bases). The germline gives CDR1 KGHSH, CDR2 LQKENI. V lost 5 bases and J lost 3, with 11 bases in between. The CDR3 loop spans 13 amino acids. The CDR3 sequence is CASSMGQNYEQYF. The CDR3 region has the DNA TGTGCCAGCTCAATGGGACAAAACTACGAGCAGTACTTC.

A few counts support this clone. The V call is TRBV5-8, the J call TRBJ2-3; TRBD2 matches 7 bases. V lost 5 bases to trimming and J lost 2 bases; unmatched junction nucleotides: 5. Germline CDR1 reads SGHTS; CDR2 reads YDEGEE. The CDR3 runs 14 residues. DNA of the CDR3: TGTGCCAGCAGTCCCACTAGCGCCACAGATACGCAGTATTTT. This sequence encodes CASSPTSATDTQYF.

The chain recombines TRBV3-1 (or the pseudogene TRBV3-2) with TRBJ2-2; 8 bases line up with TRBD1. This CDR3 spans 15 amino acids. J lost 5 bases, V lost 4 bases, and 6 bases had no gene match. Germline lookup yields CDR1 LGHDT and CDR2 YNNKEL (reference sequence). The CDR3 DNA reads as TGTGCCAGCAGCCGAGACAGGGGATTGACCGGGGAGCTGTTTTTT. It codes for CASSRDRGLTGELFF.

This rearrangement joins TRBV18 to TRBJ1-2, with TRBD1 identical over 7 bases. With V trimmed by 3 bases and J by 2 bases, 3 bases remained unmatched. The CDR3 is 14 amino acids. Germline V lookup: CDR1 KGHSH, CDR2 LQKENI. CDR3 bases: TGTGCCAGCTCACCGACAGGGCTAAACTATGGCTACACCTTC. It codes for CASSPTGLNYGYTF.

The CDR3 sequence is CASSFGLAGTDTQYF. DNA of the CDR3: TGTGCCAGCAGTTTCGGCCTAGCGGGGACAGATACGCAGTATTTT. The rearrangement joins TRBV28 to TRBJ2-3; 9 nucleotides match TRBD2. The length of the CDR3 is 15 residues. Trimming cost V 3 bases and J 3 bases; bases outside gene matches: 4. CDR1 is MDHEN, CDR2 SYDVKM, per germline.

The V gene is TRBV18, the J gene TRBJ2-1, with TRBD2 matching 12 bases. The germline CDR1 and CDR2 sequences are KGHSH and LQKENI. V gave up 4 bases and J gave up 4 bases; unmatched junction bases: 2. The CDR3 contains 15 residues. CDR3 region: CASSLLAGGYNEQFF. Written as DNA, the CDR3 is TGTGCCAGCTCACTTCTAGCGGGGGGGTACAATGAGCAGTTCTTC.